The clone carrying this T cell receptor (beta chain) is a singleton in its sample. Antigen unknown. This CDR3 is 15 amino acids long. Germline V CDR1 and CDR2: SGHTA, FQGTGA. V gave up 5 bases and J gave up 7 bases; unmatched junction bases: 10. Together with a sample-barcoded 5' primer, a J-beta primer mix was included in a second PCR lasting about 7 to 11 cycles. Each sample yielded at least 2.5 million CDR3-containing paired-end reads. TCRdb called the 5' RACE reads again in MiXCR, with one record for every CDR3 protein. The repertoire has 650,000 to 1,000,000 distinct CDR3 sequences, about 34% of them found once; the top ten carry 13%. This record comes from a study of blood T cells in healthy people across ages. Study findings and constraints: Per million T cells, TCR beta diversity dropped roughly linearly as age increased.

In terms of origin and age, donors were healthy Caucasian individuals from Russia aged 6 to 90. The sample comprised blood. This chain links TRBV7-3 with TRBJ2-2; TRBD1 matches at 7 bases. The sequence was collected from a man in his late teens or twenties in good health. Here the CDR3 reads CASSPDRERNGELFF. CDR3 sequence (DNA): TGTGCCAGCAGCCCTGACAGGGAACGGAACGGGGAGCTGTTTTTT. Combining the CDR3 with reference TRBV7-3 and TRBJ2-2 gives the whole variable domain GAGVSQTPSNKVTEKGKYVELRCDPISGHTALYWYRQSLGQGPEFLIYFQGTGAADDSGLPNDRFFAVRPEGSVSTLKIQRTERGDSAVYLCASSPDRERNGELFFGEGSRLTVL.